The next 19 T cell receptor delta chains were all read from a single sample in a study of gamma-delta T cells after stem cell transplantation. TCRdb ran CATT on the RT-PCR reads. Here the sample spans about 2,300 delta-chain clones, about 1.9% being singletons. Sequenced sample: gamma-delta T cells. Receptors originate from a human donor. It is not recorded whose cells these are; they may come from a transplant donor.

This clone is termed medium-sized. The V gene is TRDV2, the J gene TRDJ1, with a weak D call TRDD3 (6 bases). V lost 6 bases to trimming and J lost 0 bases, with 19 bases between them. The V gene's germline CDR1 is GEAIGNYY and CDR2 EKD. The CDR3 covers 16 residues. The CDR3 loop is CACSGLGIVNTDKLIF. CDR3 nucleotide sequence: TGTGCCTGTAGCGGATTGGGGATCGTTAACACCGATAAACTCATCTTT.

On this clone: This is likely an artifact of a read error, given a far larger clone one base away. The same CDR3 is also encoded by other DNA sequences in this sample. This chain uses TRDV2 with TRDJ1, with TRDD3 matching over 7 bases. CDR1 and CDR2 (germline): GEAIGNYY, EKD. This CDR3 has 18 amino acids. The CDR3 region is CACDTVWGPGGYTDKLIF. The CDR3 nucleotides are TGCGCCTGTGACACCGTCTGGGGGCCTGGGGGTTACACCGATAAACTCATCTTT.

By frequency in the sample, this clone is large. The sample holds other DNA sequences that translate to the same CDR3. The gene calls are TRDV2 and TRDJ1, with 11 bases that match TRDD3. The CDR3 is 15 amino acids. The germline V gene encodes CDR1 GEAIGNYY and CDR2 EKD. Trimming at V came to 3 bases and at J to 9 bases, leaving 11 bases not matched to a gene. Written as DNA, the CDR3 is TGTGCCTGTGACCCTGTGGCTTGGGGGATACGTGAACTCATCTTT. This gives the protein CACDPVAWGIRELIF.

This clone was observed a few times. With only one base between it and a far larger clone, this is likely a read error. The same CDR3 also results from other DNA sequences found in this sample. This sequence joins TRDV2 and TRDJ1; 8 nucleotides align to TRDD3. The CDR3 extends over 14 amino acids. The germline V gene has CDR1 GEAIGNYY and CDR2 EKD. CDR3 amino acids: CACDTLGDKGGLIF. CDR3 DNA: TGTGCCTGCGACACCCTGGGGGACAAGGGAGGACTCATCTTT.

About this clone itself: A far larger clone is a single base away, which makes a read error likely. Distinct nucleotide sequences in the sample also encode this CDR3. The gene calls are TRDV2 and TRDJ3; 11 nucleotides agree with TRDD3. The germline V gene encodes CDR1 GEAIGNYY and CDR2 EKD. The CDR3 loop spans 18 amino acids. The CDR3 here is CACDPVLGDTWDTRQMFF. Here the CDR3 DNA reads TGTGCCTGTGACCCCGTTCTGGGGGATACCTGGGATACCCGACAGATGTTTTTC.

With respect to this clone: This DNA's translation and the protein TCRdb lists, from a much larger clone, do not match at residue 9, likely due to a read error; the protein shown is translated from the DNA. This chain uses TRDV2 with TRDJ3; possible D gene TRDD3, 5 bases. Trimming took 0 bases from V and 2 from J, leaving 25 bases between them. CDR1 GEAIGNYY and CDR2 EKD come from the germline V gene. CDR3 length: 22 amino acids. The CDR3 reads CACDTWSGETDYRPWDTRQMFF. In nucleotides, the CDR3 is TGTGCCTGTGACACCTGGAGTGGGGAAACCGACTACCGTCCCTGGGACACCCGACAGATGTTTTTC.

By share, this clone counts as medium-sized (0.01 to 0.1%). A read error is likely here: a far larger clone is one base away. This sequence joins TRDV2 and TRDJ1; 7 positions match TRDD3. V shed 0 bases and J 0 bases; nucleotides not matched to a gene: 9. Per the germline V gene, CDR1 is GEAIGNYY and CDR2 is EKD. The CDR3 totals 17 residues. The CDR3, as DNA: TGTGCCTGTGACACCGTTGCTGGGGGGCTCTACACCGATAAACTCATCTTT. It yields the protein CACDTVAGGLYTDKLIF.

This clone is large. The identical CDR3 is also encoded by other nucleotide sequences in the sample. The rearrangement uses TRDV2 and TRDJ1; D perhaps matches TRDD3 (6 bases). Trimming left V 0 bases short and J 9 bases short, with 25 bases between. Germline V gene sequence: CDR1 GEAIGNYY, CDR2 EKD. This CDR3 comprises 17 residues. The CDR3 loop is CACDTLAGDKENRELIF. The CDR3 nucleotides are TGTGCCTGTGACACCTTGGCTGGGGACAAAGAAAACCGGGAACTCATCTTT.

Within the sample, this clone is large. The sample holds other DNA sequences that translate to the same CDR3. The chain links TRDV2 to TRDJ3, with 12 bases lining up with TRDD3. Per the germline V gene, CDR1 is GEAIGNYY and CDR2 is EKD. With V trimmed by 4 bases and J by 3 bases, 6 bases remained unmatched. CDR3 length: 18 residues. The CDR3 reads CACDELGDTSWDTRQMFF. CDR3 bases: TGTGCCTGTGATGAGCTGGGGGATACGAGCTGGGACACCCGACAGATGTTTTTC.

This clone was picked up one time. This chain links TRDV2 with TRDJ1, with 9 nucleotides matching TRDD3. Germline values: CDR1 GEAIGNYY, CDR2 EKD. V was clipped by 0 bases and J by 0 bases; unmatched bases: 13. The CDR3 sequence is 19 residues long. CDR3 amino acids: CACDTVSRGYAGHTDKLIF. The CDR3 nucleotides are TGTGCCTGTGACACCGTGAGTAGGGGATACGCGGGGCACACCGATAAACTCATCTTT.

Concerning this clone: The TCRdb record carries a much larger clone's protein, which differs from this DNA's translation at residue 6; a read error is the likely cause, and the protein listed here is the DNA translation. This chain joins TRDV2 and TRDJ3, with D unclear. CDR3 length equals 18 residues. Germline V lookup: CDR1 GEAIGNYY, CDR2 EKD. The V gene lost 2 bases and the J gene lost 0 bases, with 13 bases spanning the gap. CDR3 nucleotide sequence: TGTGCCTGTGACATACTAGGGGTGAGCTCCTGGGACACCCGACAGATGTTTTTC. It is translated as CACDILGVSSWDTRQMFF.

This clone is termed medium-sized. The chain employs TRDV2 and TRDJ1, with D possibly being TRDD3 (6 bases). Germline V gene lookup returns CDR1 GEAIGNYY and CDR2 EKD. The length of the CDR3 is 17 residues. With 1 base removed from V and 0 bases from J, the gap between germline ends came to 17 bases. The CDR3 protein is CACDTMGVPLYTDKLIF. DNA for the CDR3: TGTGCCTGTGACACGATGGGGGTTCCGCTGTACACCGATAAACTCATCTTT.

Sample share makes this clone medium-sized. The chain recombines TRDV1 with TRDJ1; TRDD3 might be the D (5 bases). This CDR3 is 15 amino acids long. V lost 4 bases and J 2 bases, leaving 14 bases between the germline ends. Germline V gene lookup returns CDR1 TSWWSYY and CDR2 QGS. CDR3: CALGVTWAGTDKLIF. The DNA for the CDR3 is TGTGCTCTTGGGGTGACCTGGGCGGGGACCGATAAACTCATCTTT.

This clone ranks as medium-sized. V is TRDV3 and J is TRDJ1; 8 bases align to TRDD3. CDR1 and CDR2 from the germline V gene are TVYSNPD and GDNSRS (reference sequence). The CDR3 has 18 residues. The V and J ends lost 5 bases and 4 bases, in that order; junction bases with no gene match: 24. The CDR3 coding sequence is TGTGCCCCAAGGGCTTTCGTGAGGTCACGGGGATACTTCGATAAACTCATCTTT. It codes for CAPRAFVRSRGYFDKLIF.

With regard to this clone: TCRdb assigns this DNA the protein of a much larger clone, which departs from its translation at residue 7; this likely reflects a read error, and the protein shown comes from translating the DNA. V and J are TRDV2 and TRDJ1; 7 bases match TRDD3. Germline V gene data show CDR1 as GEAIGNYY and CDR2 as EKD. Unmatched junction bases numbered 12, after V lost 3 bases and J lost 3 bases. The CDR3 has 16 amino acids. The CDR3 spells CACDSLADTNADKLIF. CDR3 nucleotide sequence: TGTGCCTGTGACTCACTGGCGGATACGAACGCCGATAAACTCATCTTT.

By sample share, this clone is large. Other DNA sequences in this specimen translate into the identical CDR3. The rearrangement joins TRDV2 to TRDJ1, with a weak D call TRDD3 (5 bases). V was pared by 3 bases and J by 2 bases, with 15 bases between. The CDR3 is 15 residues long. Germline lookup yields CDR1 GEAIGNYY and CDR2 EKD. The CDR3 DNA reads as TGTGCCTGTGACCCATGGGGAATGAGGACCGATAAACTCATCTTT. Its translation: CACDPWGMRTDKLIF.

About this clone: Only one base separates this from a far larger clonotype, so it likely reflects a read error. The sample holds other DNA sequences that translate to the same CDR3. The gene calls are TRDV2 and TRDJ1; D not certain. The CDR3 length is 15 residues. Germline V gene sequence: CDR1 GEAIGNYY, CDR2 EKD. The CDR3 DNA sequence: TGCGCCTGTGACCTCATTCCGCACAAACCAGGAAACCTCATCTTT. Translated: CACDLIPHKPGNLIF.

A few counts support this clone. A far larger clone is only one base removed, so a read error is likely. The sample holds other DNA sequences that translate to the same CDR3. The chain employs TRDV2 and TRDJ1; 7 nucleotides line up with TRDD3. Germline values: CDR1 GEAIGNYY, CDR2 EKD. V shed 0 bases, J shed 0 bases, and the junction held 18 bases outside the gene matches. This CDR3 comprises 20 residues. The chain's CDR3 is CACDTLLFLGAHYYTDKLIF. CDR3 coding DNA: TGTGCCTGTGACACCCTATTGTTCCTGGGGGCCCACTACTACACCGATAAACTCATCTTT.

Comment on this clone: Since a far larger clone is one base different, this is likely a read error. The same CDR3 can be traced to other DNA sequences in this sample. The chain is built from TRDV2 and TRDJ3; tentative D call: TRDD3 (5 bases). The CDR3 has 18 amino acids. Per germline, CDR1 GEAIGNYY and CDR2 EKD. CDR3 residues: CACDKVGRTLGDTRQMFF. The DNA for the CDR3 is TGTGCCTGCGACAAGGTGGGGAGGACTCTCGGGGACACCCGACAGATGTTTTTC.